One TCR beta chain is described in this entry. This clonotype has a handful of counts. What antigen it recognizes has not been identified. Base qualities are not recorded, but no much larger clone differs from it by a single base. This record belongs to a study of T-cell reconstitution after alpha-beta-depleted transplantation in children (dated by TCRdb to about 2016). About the investigation overall: Using TCR repertoire profiling, the study quantitatively followed how T-cell immune reconstitution unfolded in children after TCRalphabeta/CD19-depleted allogeneic hematopoietic cell transplantation.

The protocol used for the library was PCR. The sample was run on an Illumina HiSeq 2500. TCR libraries were prepared with molecular barcoding, using unique molecular identifiers to normalize TCRbeta repertoire quantification. The raw public reads went through TCRdb reprocessing: fastp at Q25, MiXCR clone calling, in-frame beta chains kept. A single entry per CDR3 protein holds the most common genes and DNA from its merged rows. The sample records about 410,000 distinct CDR3 sequences, approximately 20% of which are singletons. Clones ranked in the top ten supply around 4% of the sample. The sequence came from a human donor who donated a stem cell graft to a child with acute myeloid leukemia. The sample here was PBMCs from the stem cell graft donor, taken from the stem cell graft.

The DNA is TGCAGCGTAACCCAAGCCTACGAGCAGTACTTC. This gives the protein CSVTQAYEQYF. The chain couples TRBV29-1 to TRBJ2-7, with no confidently assigned D gene. Per the germline V gene, SQVTM is the CDR1 and ANQGSEA is the CDR2. The cysteine opens and the phenylalanine closes a CDR3 of 11 amino acids. Here the CDR3 DNA is all that survives: 33 bases in frame from base 1. Between the V and J ends, shortened by 6 bases and 2 bases respectively, the junction contains 8 bases.